These 21 T cell receptor beta chains originate from one sample sequenced in a study of T cell changes during pregnancy in multiple sclerosis. Produced via immunoSEQ multiplex PCR; TCRdb's table is partial and in-frame only. Counted here are 35,000 to 50,000 clones, roughly 91% occurring once; the ten biggest clones make up more than 1.4%. The sample consisted of PBMCs (not recorded whether the cells were cultured). These receptors were taken from a female donor with multiple sclerosis, enrolled in a pregnancy study.

The V call is TRBV6-5, the J call TRBJ1-2; weak D call: TRBD1 (6 bases). Germline-derived CDR1 and CDR2 are MNHEY and SVGAGI. V lost 6 bases to trimming and J lost 8 bases, with 22 bases between them. The CDR3 extends over 15 amino acids. CDR3 coding DNA: TGTGCCAGCAGCCGGACAGCCCGGCAAGAAACGGGCTACACCTTC. Its translation: CASSRTARQETGYTF.

The J gene is TRBJ2-1, the V gene TRBV4-1, with TRBD1 identical over 8 bases. This CDR3 comprises 15 residues. CDR1 and CDR2 from the germline V gene are MGHRA and YSYEKL. V shed 4 bases, J shed 2 bases, and the junction held 4 bases outside the gene matches. In nucleotides, the CDR3 is TGCGCCAGCAGCCCTGGACAGGGACCCTACAATGAGCAGTTCTTC. Residues: CASSPGQGPYNEQFF.

The rearrangement uses TRBV12-5 and TRBJ2-2, with TRBD2 matching 12 bases. Germline V gene data show CDR1 as LGHNT and CDR2 as FRNRAP. The CDR3 is 17 amino acids. The V segment lost 1 base and the J segment 6 bases; nucleotides outside the gene matches: 6. CDR3 amino acids: CASGLERLAGVAGELFF. Here the CDR3 DNA reads TGTGCTAGTGGTTTGGAGAGACTAGCGGGAGTGGCCGGGGAGCTGTTTTTT.

In this sample, this clone turned up once. This chain joins TRBV27 and TRBJ2-1; D not resolved. V was pared by 2 bases and J by 2 bases, with 7 bases between. The CDR3 is 14 residues long. Germline CDR1 MNHEY, CDR2 SMNVEV (reference sequence). The CDR3 region is CASSLRSAYNEQFF. CDR3 DNA sequence: TGTGCCAGCAGTTTACGGAGTGCCTACAATGAGCAGTTCTTC.

The rearrangement uses TRBV9 and TRBJ2-1, with D tentatively TRBD1 (6 bases). Germline CDR1 is SGDLS and CDR2 is YYNGEE. This CDR3 contains 13 residues. Trimming took off 2 bases at V and 7 bases at J, with 10 bases between the two ends. Here the CDR3 reads CASSVSRGNEQFF. The DNA for the CDR3 is TGTGCCAGCAGCGTGAGTAGGGGGAATGAGCAGTTCTTC.

The chain is built from TRBV7-9 and TRBJ2-1; the D call may be TRBD1 or TRBD2 (5 bases each). CDR3 length: 14 amino acids. Germline CDR1 and CDR2: SEHNR and FQNEAQ (reference sequence). The germline V and J ends were trimmed by 5 bases and 3 bases, with 11 bases remaining between them. This CDR3 is CASSAGTNYNEQFF. The CDR3 DNA sequence: TGTGCCAGCAGCGCCGGGACCAACTACAATGAGCAGTTCTTC.

CDR3 nucleotides: TGTGCCAGCAGTGCCAATGGAGGGATTTACGAGCAGTACTTC. Translated: CASSANGGIYEQYF. The rearrangement joins TRBV27 to TRBJ2-7, with D possibly being TRBD2 (6 bases). The V end was cut by 5 bases, the J end by 4 bases, with 15 bases between. Germline V gene lookup returns CDR1 MNHEY and CDR2 SMNVEV (reference sequence). This CDR3 is 14 amino acids long.

The chain carries TRBV7-2 and TRBJ2-7; 8 bases match TRBD2. From germline, CDR1 is SGHTA and CDR2 FQGNSA. The CDR3 totals 14 residues. With V trimmed by 2 bases and J by 3 bases, 3 bases remained unmatched. CDR3 amino acids: CASSLQLAVYEQYF. As DNA, the CDR3 is TGTGCCAGCAGCTTACAACTAGCGGTCTACGAGCAGTACTTC. Complete variable domain (other parts from reference TRBV7-2 and TRBJ2-7): GAGVSQSPSNKVTEKGKDVELRCDPISGHTALYWYRQSLGQGLEFLIYFQGNSAPDKSGLPSDRFSAERTGGSVSTLTIQRTQQEDSAVYLCASSLQLAVYEQYFGPGTRLTVT.

This clone occurred once. The chain links TRBV30 to TRBJ2-7; a possible D gene is TRBD2 (6 bases). Trimming removed 2 bases from V and 3 bases from J, with 14 bases in between. This CDR3 has 14 residues. CDR1 and CDR2 (germline): GTSNPN, SVGIG (reference sequence). The CDR3 bases are TGTGCCTGGAGTCCGCGGGGCAGGGTCTACGAGCAGTACTTC. Amino acids: CAWSPRGRVYEQYF.

In this sample, this clone turned up once. The chain has TRBV7-2 and TRBJ2-7; 12 positions match TRBD2. CDR1 SGHTA and CDR2 FQGNSA come from the germline V gene. Trimming removed 5 bases from V and 2 bases from J; junction bases left unmatched: 4. This CDR3 has 15 residues. Written as DNA, the CDR3 is TGTGCCAGCAGCCGTCGACTAGCGGGAGCCTACGAGCAGTACTTC. This codes for CASSRRLAGAYEQYF.

The J gene is TRBJ1-5, the V gene TRBV6-1; D might be TRBD1 (5 bases). CDR3 length: 15 amino acids. Looked up from germline, CDR1 is MNHNS and CDR2 is SASEGT. Trimming pared 5 bases from V and 2 bases from J, leaving 13 bases between. The CDR3, as DNA: TGTGCCAGCAGTTTACCAGGGCTGGGCAATCAGCCCCAGCATTTT. Translating gives CASSLPGLGNQPQHF.

This chain connects TRBV5-1 to TRBJ2-3; D is uncertain. V shed 5 bases and J shed 5 bases, with 12 bases lying between them. CDR1 and CDR2 from the germline V gene are SGHRS and YFSETQ. This CDR3 has 13 amino acids. The CDR3: CASSGGVGDTQYF. The CDR3 DNA reads TGCGCCAGCAGTGGTGGCGTGGGAGATACGCAGTATTTT. Looking up the rest from reference TRBV5-1 and TRBJ2-3 gives the full variable domain: KAGVTQTPRYLIKTRGQQVTLSCSPISGHRSVSWYQQTPGQGLQFLFEYFSETQRNKGNFPGRFSGRQFSNSRSEMNVSTLELGDSALYLCASSGGVGDTQYFGPGTRLTVL.

The rearrangement uses TRBV7-2 and TRBJ1-2, with 10 bases identical to TRBD1. CDR3 length: 18 amino acids. Germline V gene lookup returns CDR1 SGHTA and CDR2 FQGNSA. V shed 7 bases, J shed 2 bases, and the junction held 16 bases outside the gene matches. The CDR3 region is CASTVDTGTGVTNYGYTF. DNA of the CDR3: TGTGCCAGCACCGTTGATACCGGGACAGGGGTTACGAACTATGGCTACACCTTC. Variable domain in full (rest from reference TRBV7-2 and TRBJ1-2): GAGVSQSPSNKVTEKGKDVELRCDPISGHTALYWYRQSLGQGLEFLIYFQGNSAPDKSGLPSDRFSAERTGGSVSTLTIQRTQQEDSAVYLCASTVDTGTGVTNYGYTFGSGTRLTVV.

The chain carries TRBV7-9 and TRBJ2-5; 7 positions agree with TRBD1. This CDR3 is 13 amino acids long. V gave up 5 bases and J gave up 3 bases; unmatched junction bases: 3. Germline-derived CDR1 and CDR2 are SEHNR and FQNEAQ (reference sequence). CDR3 bases: TGTGCCAGCAGCCGACAGGGTGAAGAGACCCAGTACTTC. Its protein product is CASSRQGEETQYF.

This chain connects TRBV5-6 to TRBJ2-7, with TRBD2 identical over 14 bases. The CDR3 is 15 residues long. The J segment lost 4 bases and the V segment lost 5 bases, leaving 5 bases of the junction unmatched. From germline, CDR1 is SGHDT and CDR2 YYEEEE. The CDR3 is CASSGLAGGSYEQYF. The DNA of the CDR3 is TGTGCCAGCAGTGGACTAGCGGGAGGCTCTTACGAGCAGTACTTC.

This rearrangement joins TRBV5-1 to TRBJ2-7, with unresolved D. Per the germline V gene, CDR1 is SGHRS and CDR2 is YFSETQ. CDR3 size: 12 residues. V dropped 4 bases and J dropped 6 bases, with 11 bases sitting between them. The CDR3 nucleotides are TGCGCCAGCAGCCCTGGATCCGGCGAGCAGTACTTC. The encoded protein is CASSPGSGEQYF.

J is TRBJ2-5 and V is TRBV5-1; 8 bases align to TRBD1. The CDR3 runs to 13 residues. Germline trimming cut 4 bases from V and 3 bases from J; bases unmatched to any gene: 2. Germline CDR1 is SGHRS and CDR2 is YFSETQ. The CDR3: CASSLTGEETQYF. The CDR3 DNA is TGCGCCAGCAGCCTGACAGGGGAAGAGACCCAGTACTTC.

V gene TRBV18 combines with J gene TRBJ2-1; the match to TRBD2 covers 9 bases. V lost 3 bases and J lost 1; bases outside the gene matches: 1. The CDR3 is 15 amino acids. From germline, CDR1 is KGHSH and CDR2 LQKENI. Written as DNA, the CDR3 is TGTGCCAGCTCACCCCTAGCGGGATCCTACAATGAGCAGTTCTTC. This gives the protein CASSPLAGSYNEQFF.

CDR3 in DNA: TGCAGCGTTGCACAGGGAGAGGTAGAGACCCAGTACTTC. Protein sequence: CSVAQGEVETQYF. The chain couples TRBV29-1 to TRBJ2-5, with TRBD1 as a possible D gene (6 bases). V lost 4 bases and J lost 4, with 13 bases in between. The V gene's germline CDR1 is SQVTM and CDR2 ANQGSEA. The CDR3 runs to 13 residues.

The chain combines TRBV28 with TRBJ1-5; 9 bases agree with TRBD1. Germline trimming cut 8 bases from V and 5 bases from J; bases unmatched to any gene: 7. This CDR3 has 14 amino acids. The germline CDR1 and CDR2 sequences are MDHEN and SYDVKM. The CDR3 region has the DNA TGTGCCAGCGGAACAGGGGGCATGGATCAGCCCCAGCATTTT. This translates into CASGTGGMDQPQHF.

This chain links TRBV6-5 with TRBJ1-4; perhaps TRBD1 as D (6 bases). With 6 bases removed from V and 3 bases from J, the gap between germline ends came to 14 bases. The CDR3 runs 15 residues. Germline V lookup: CDR1 MNHEY, CDR2 SVGAGI. The CDR3 here is CASSPTGNSNEKLFF. In DNA, the CDR3 is TGTGCCAGCAGCCCCACAGGGAATTCTAATGAAAAACTGTTTTTT.